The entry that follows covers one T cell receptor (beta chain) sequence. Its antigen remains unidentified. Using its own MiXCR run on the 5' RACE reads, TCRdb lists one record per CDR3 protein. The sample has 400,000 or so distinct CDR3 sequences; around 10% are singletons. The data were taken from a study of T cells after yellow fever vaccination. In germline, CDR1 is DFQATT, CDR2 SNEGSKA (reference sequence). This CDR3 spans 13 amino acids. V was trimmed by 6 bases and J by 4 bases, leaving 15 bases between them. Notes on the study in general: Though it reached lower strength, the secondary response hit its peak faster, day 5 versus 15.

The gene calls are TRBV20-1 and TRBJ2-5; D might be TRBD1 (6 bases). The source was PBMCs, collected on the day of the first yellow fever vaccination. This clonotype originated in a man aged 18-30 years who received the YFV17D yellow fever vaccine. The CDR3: CSARDTQPETQYF. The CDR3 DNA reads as TGCAGTGCCCGGGACACTCAACCAGAGACCCAGTACTTC.